Listed here are 21 T cell receptor beta chains from one sample, sequenced in a study of OX40 agonist ivuxolimab in advanced cancers. Profiled with immunoSEQ multiplex PCR; TCRdb holds only in-frame clones, not every one. The sample records around 19,000 clones, roughly 80% being singletons. The sample in question was CD4+ or CD8+ T cells sorted from blood, obtained in a trial of the OX40 agonist ivuxolimab. Receptors were obtained from an adult with an advanced solid tumor such as melanoma, head and neck, liver or kidney cancer.

This chain links TRBV6-6 with TRBJ1-1, with D uncertain. The CDR3 is 12 amino acids. The V and J ends lost 4 bases and 4 bases respectively, with 7 bases between them. Germline V gene lookup returns CDR1 MNHNY and CDR2 SVGAGI (reference sequence). The CDR3 DNA is TGTGCCAGCAGTTTCGGACTCACTGAAGCTTTCTTT. It is translated as CASSFGLTEAFF.

The chain has TRBV7-5 and TRBJ1-2; the listed D gene, TRBD1, was not tested against the DNA. TRBV7-5 counts as a pseudogene. The length of the CDR3 is 17 residues. The CDR3 is CVRSSPGQGRRVYGYTF. The DNA for the CDR3 is TGTGTCAGAAGTTCACCGGGACAGGGGAGGCGCGTCTATGGCTACACCTTC.

CDR3 protein: CASLDRERGYTF. Here the CDR3 DNA reads TGTGCCAGCCTGGACAGGGAGAGGGGCTACACCTTC. This chain joins TRBV2 and TRBJ1-2, with 8 bases aligning to TRBD1. Germline CDR1 and CDR2: SNHLY and FYNNEI. The CDR3 is made up of 12 amino acids. V lost 8 bases, J lost 8 bases, and 7 bases stayed unmatched.

This clone was counted a few times. The V call is TRBV6-4, the J call TRBJ2-2; D ambiguous. The germline V gene encodes CDR1 MRHNA and CDR2 SNTAGT. CDR3 length equals 14 residues. The V end lost 6 bases, the J end lost 3 bases, and 11 bases lay between the germline ends. CDR3 loop: CASSLAPYTGELFF. The DNA for the CDR3 is TGTGCCAGCAGCCTGGCCCCTTACACCGGGGAGCTGTTTTTT.

This chain joins TRBV28 and TRBJ2-1, with a weak D call TRBD1 (5 bases). The length of the CDR3 is 14 residues. The V gene lost 7 bases and the J gene lost 0 bases, with 10 bases spanning the gap. Germline CDR1 is MDHEN and CDR2 is SYDVKM. CDR3 residues: CASKQGLSYNEQFF. CDR3 DNA sequence: TGTGCCAGCAAGCAGGGTCTCTCCTACAATGAGCAGTTCTTC. Based on the CDR3 plus reference TRBV28 and TRBJ2-1, the full variable domain is DVKVTQSSRYLVKRTGEKVFLECVQDMDHENMFWYRQDPGLGLRLIYFSYDVKMKEKGDIPEGYSVSREKKERFSLILESASTNQTSMYLCASKQGLSYNEQFFGPGTRLTVL.

The chain is built from TRBV18 and TRBJ2-1, with D maybe TRBD2 (6 bases). The germline V gene has CDR1 KGHSH and CDR2 LQKENI. V was shortened by 3 bases and J by 2 bases, with 14 bases between the two germline ends. The CDR3 runs 16 residues. CDR3 sequence (DNA): TGTGCCAGCTCACCTAGGGCGGGGACTGCCTACAATGAGCAGTTCTTC. Protein product: CASSPRAGTAYNEQFF. Variable domain in full (rest from reference TRBV18 and TRBJ2-1): NAGVMQNPRHLVRRRGQEARLRCSPMKGHSHVYWYRQLPEEGLKFMVYLQKENIIDESGMPKERFSAEFPKEGPSILRIQQVVRGDSAAYFCASSPRAGTAYNEQFFGPGTRLTVL.

V and J are TRBV29-1 and TRBJ2-1, with a tentative D call TRBD1 (7 bases). The CDR3 loop spans 13 amino acids. The germline V and J ends were trimmed by 6 bases and 1 base, with 10 bases remaining between them. The germline gives CDR1 SQVTM, CDR2 ANQGSEA. The CDR3 DNA follows: TGCAGCGTGCAGGGGGGATCCTACAATGAGCAGTTCTTC. Protein sequence: CSVQGGSYNEQFF.

The gene calls are TRBV10-3 and TRBJ2-2; TRBD1 might be the D (5 bases). This CDR3 comprises 15 residues. Deletions cut 7 bases from V and 0 bases from J, with 12 bases between. Germline assignment: CDR1 ENHRY and CDR2 SYGVKD. The CDR3 is CAINKGETNTGELFF. CDR3 bases: TGTGCCATCAACAAAGGGGAAACGAACACCGGGGAGCTGTTTTTT.

The chain combines TRBV19 with TRBJ2-1; D is unresolved. Per the germline V gene, CDR1 is LNHDA and CDR2 is SQIVND (reference sequence). The CDR3 consists of 13 residues. V was cut by 2 bases and J by 9 bases, with 11 bases left in between. CDR3 region: CASSISLGSEQFF. In DNA form, the CDR3 reads TGTGCCAGTAGTATAAGCTTAGGCAGTGAGCAGTTCTTC.

J is TRBJ1-6 and V is TRBV27; tentative D call: TRBD1 (5 bases). With 0 bases removed from V and 6 bases from J, the gap between germline ends came to 15 bases. Germline CDR1 is MNHEY and CDR2 is SMNVEV (reference sequence). This CDR3 contains 17 residues. The CDR3 nucleotides are TGTGCCAGCAGTTTATCCCCAGGGCCAGTGGGTAATTCACCCCTCCACTTT. This codes for CASSLSPGPVGNSPLHF.

V usage is TRBV7-9 and J usage is TRBJ2-7; 8 nucleotides agree with TRBD2. This CDR3 region has 14 residues. Germline V lookup: CDR1 SEHNR, CDR2 FQNEAQ (reference sequence). V dropped 5 bases and J dropped 3; count of bases not matched to a gene: 6. For the CDR3, the DNA is TGTGCCAGCAGCCCGGGGGGGGCCTACTACGAGCAGTACTTC. Translating gives CASSPGGAYYEQYF.

The CDR3, as DNA: TGTGCCAGCAGTTTCTTTAATTACAATGAGCAGTTCTTC. Encoded protein: CASSFFNYNEQFF. The chain carries TRBV27 and TRBJ2-1, with D hard to call. The CDR3 totals 13 residues. CDR1 MNHEY and CDR2 SMNVEV come from the germline V gene (reference sequence). The ends were cut back, 3 bases at V and 4 bases at J, with 7 bases in the middle.

V and J are TRBV11-2 and TRBJ1-1, with D possibly being TRBD1 (5 bases). Trimming removed 1 base at V and 1 base at J, with 13 bases between. CDR1 and CDR2 (germline): SGHAT, FQNNGV. The CDR3 is 16 amino acids. The CDR3 sequence: CASSLVLGQGNTEAFF. The CDR3 DNA follows: TGTGCCAGCAGCTTAGTACTCGGGCAGGGGAACACTGAAGCTTTCTTT. Variable domain in full (rest from reference TRBV11-2 and TRBJ1-1): EAGVAQSPRYKIIEKRQSVAFWCNPISGHATLYWYQQILGQGPKLLIQFQNNGVVDDSQLPKDRFSAERLKGVDSTLKIQPAKLEDSAVYLCASSLVLGQGNTEAFFGQGTRLTVV.

The rearrangement joins TRBV29-1 to TRBJ2-3; tentative D call: TRBD2 (5 bases). Trimming removed 7 bases at V and 2 bases at J, with 19 bases between. The CDR3 is 15 residues long. Germline V lookup: CDR1 SQVTM, CDR2 ANQGSEA. CDR3 nucleotides: TGCAGCGCCGACGGAACTAGAGAGGACACAGATACGCAGTATTTT. Translated, it gives CSADGTREDTDTQYF.

V is TRBV5-6 and J is TRBJ2-2; D is ambiguous. The CDR3 contains 14 residues. Trimming took off 1 base at V and 6 bases at J, with 10 bases between the two ends. Germline CDR1 is SGHDT and CDR2 is YYEEEE. CDR3 protein: CASSLLTAPGELFF. The CDR3 DNA reads TGTGCCAGCAGCTTGCTTACGGCCCCCGGGGAGCTGTTTTTT. The full variable domain, completed using reference TRBV5-6 and TRBJ2-2, is DAGVTQSPTHLIKTRGQQVTLRCSPKSGHDTVSWYQQALGQGPQFIFQYYEEEERQRGNFPDRFSGHQFPNYSSELNVNALLLGDSALYLCASSLLTAPGELFFGEGSRLTVL.

In regard to this clone: Mismatch with germline at one junction end may stem from a read error. This sample also contains other DNA sequences that code for the same CDR3. The chain recombines TRBV6-1 with TRBJ1-2; no clear D. Germline V CDR1 and CDR2: MNHNS, SASEGT. The CDR3 contains 17 residues. The CDR3 protein is CASSEGQSAGTIYGYTF. As DNA, the CDR3 is TGTGCCAGCAGCGAAGGCCAGTCAGCAGGCACAATCTATGGCTACACCTTC.

The chain carries TRBV6-5 and TRBJ2-7; D is tentatively TRBD1 or TRBD2 (6 bases each). Trimming removed 2 bases from V and 5 bases from J, with 13 bases in between. This CDR3 is built from 14 residues. CDR1 and CDR2 (germline): MNHEY, SVGAGI. CDR3 amino acids: CASSYGGRGNEQYF. The CDR3 DNA reads TGTGCCAGCAGTTACGGGGGGCGCGGGAACGAGCAGTACTTC.

The chain has TRBV7-7 and TRBJ2-7; unclear D gene. With 5 bases removed from V and 1 base from J, the gap between germline ends came to 9 bases. The CDR3 sequence is 13 residues long. Germline CDR1 reads SSHAT; CDR2 reads FNYEAQ (reference sequence). CDR3 sequence: CASSLGRSYEQYF. CDR3 coding DNA: TGTGCCAGCAGCCTTGGACGATCCTACGAGCAGTACTTC.

In its sample, this clone was seen once. The J gene is TRBJ2-5, the V gene TRBV5-4, with D perhaps TRBD2 (5 bases). The DNA end is a closer match to TRBJ2-7, so the J assignment may be wrong. Germline V gene sequence: CDR1 SGHNT, CDR2 YYREEE (reference sequence). This CDR3 has 15 residues. The CDR3 coding sequence is TGTGCCAGCAGCCCTTCTGGAGGTCTCTCCTACGAGCAGTACTTC. Its protein product is CASSPSGGLSYEQYF.

The chain employs TRBV7-2 and TRBJ1-2; no clear D. The V and J ends lost 1 base and 4 bases respectively, with 13 bases between them. The CDR3 is 15 amino acids. CDR1 and CDR2 (germline): SGHTA, FQGNSA. CDR3 in amino acids: CASSLELTGIYGYTF. CDR3 nucleotide sequence: TGTGCCAGCAGCTTAGAGCTTACCGGGATCTATGGCTACACCTTC.

The CDR3 sequence is CASKYNEQFF. Written as DNA, the CDR3 is TGTGCCAGCAAATACAATGAGCAGTTCTTC. V and J are TRBV2 and TRBJ2-1; the D is unclear. V was pared by 7 bases and J by 4 bases, with 2 bases between. The CDR3 consists of 10 residues. Germline V gives CDR1 SNHLY, CDR2 FYNNEI.